This T cell receptor (beta chain) comes out of a study of Ad26.COV2.S vaccination and SARS-CoV-2 variants. At the level of the study: Intramuscularly, Ad26.COV2.S was given either once or twice, 56 days apart.

Study conclusions and caveats: Breadth, reportedly substantial, characterized the spike-specific CD8+ and CD4+ T cell responses after vaccination.

The V gene's germline CDR1 is MNHEY and CDR2 SVGAGI. This CDR3 comprises 15 residues. V dropped 6 bases and J dropped 5; count of bases not matched to a gene: 7. Measured with immunoSEQ multiplex PCR; TCRdb has only the in-frame clones, and not every one. Among some 390,000 clones listed, around 89% were seen once. As regards this clone: The target antigen is unknown.

The treatment denotes: around 19 received Ad26.COV2.S at low or high dose, single or two shots; about 5 received placebo; per-sample allocation not given. All samples were drawn on day 63, counting from the first vaccine or placebo injection. The origin of this receptor is a person between 18 and 65 years old who received the Ad26.COV2.S COVID-19 vaccine or a placebo. Here the sequenced sample was peripheral blood, taken in a trial of Ad26.COV2.S vaccine versus placebo. The V call is TRBV6-5, the J call TRBJ2-5; 12 positions match TRBD2. Here the CDR3 DNA reads TGTGCCAGCAGACGACTAGCGGGAGCCGGGGAGACCCAGTACTTC. Amino acid sequence: CASRRLAGAGETQYF.